This T cell receptor beta chain was identified in a study of blood T cell repertoires in COVID-19. Study details: Whether acute or convalescent, the COVID-19 samples came from the United States, Italy and Spain. T cells, B-cell-depleted T cells, or PBMCs supplied cDNA or gDNA.

Measured with immunoSEQ multiplex PCR; TCRdb has only the in-frame clones, and not every one. The table lists about 89,000 clones, roughly 87% of them singletons. The CDR3 has 17 amino acids. With 5 bases clipped from V and 2 bases from J, the junction kept 6 bases outside the gene matches. CDR1 is LNHDA and CDR2 is SQIVND in the germline V gene (reference sequence). The specimen was peripheral blood. The genes are TRBV19 and TRBJ2-6, with TRBD1 matching over 10 bases. The source is a male donor with acute or convalescent COVID-19. This CDR3 is CASSPAGQGTGANVLTF. The CDR3 DNA is TGTGCCAGTAGTCCGGCGGGACAGGGGACTGGGGCCAACGTCCTGACTTTC.